A selection of T cell receptor beta chains follows, all from one sample in a study of Ad26.COV2.S vaccination and SARS-CoV-2 variants. The method was immunoSEQ multiplex PCR; TCRdb's version includes in-frame clones alone and lacks a portion of them. The table includes fewer than 400,000 clones, roughly 84% detected once. Sequencing used peripheral blood, obtained in a trial of Ad26.COV2.S vaccine versus placebo. The receptors were sampled from a person between 18 and 60 years old who received the Ad26.COV2.S COVID-19 vaccine or a placebo. CDR3s include the opening cysteine and the closing phenylalanine or tryptophan. A D gene is named only where the DNA matches it firmly. Clone size, where shown, is once, few, many, or a class for clones that have expanded.

j_call d_call v_call clone_size cdr3_aa cdr3_nt
TRBJ2-7 - TRBV5-1 - CASSSPARGDYEQYF TGCGCCAGCAGCTCCCCCGCGCGCGGGGACTACGAGCAGTACTTC
TRBJ2-7 - TRBV6-6 - CASSYATDSYEQYF TGTGCCAGCAGTTACGCGACAGACTCCTACGAGCAGTACTTC
TRBJ2-2 - TRBV5-1 - CASQKMGGNTGELFF TGCGCCAGCCAAAAAATGGGGGGAAACACCGGGGAGCTGTTTTTT
TRBJ2-2 TRBD1 TRBV19 - CASSPDRGFSGELFF TGTGCCAGTAGTCCGGACAGGGGATTTTCCGGGGAGCTGTTTTTT
TRBJ2-3 - TRBV15 once CATSRDRDPGVDTQYF TGTGCCACCAGCAGAGATCGGGACCCCGGGGTAGATACGCAGTATTTT
TRBJ2-1 - TRBV29-1 - CSVDRGAGRLLDEQFF TGCAGCGTCGACCGGGGGGCAGGGAGGCTTTTAGATGAGCAGTTCTTC
TRBJ2-1 TRBD2 TRBV5-1 - CASSLGGGSYNEQFF TGCGCCAGCAGCTTGGGCGGGGGGTCCTACAATGAGCAGTTCTTC
TRBJ1-5 - TRBV25-1 - CASSEYSGNQPQHF TGTGCCAGCAGTGAATACTCAGGCAATCAGCCCCAGCATTTT
TRBJ2-7 - TRBV7-9 - CASSFGLNYEQYF TGTGCCAGCAGCTTCGGCTTAAACTACGAGCAGTACTTC
TRBJ1-5 - TRBV18 - CASSLDRDQPQHF TGTGCCAGCTCACTGGACAGAGATCAGCCCCAGCATTTT
TRBJ1-1 - TRBV4-3 - CASSQDNVAEAFF TGCGCCAGCAGCCAAGATAACGTGGCTGAAGCTTTCTTT
TRBJ1-5 TRBD1 TRBV19 many CASSSSTGGNQPQHF TGTGCCAGTAGTTCCTCGACAGGGGGGAATCAGCCCCAGCATTTT
TRBJ1-5 TRBD1 TRBV6-5 once CASTQQDRVEQPQHF TGTGCCAGCACCCAGCAAGACAGGGTGGAGCAGCCCCAGCATTTT
TRBJ2-1 TRBD2 TRBV7-6 - CASSFLSGGYNEQFF TGTGCCAGCAGCTTCCTTAGCGGGGGGTACAATGAGCAGTTCTTC
TRBJ1-5 - TRBV5-6 once CASSLIGSNQPQHF TGTGCCAGCAGCTTGATAGGGAGCAATCAGCCCCAGCATTTT
TRBJ2-7 TRBD2 TRBV27 - CASGTSGGDYEQYF TGTGCCAGCGGGACTAGCGGGGGAGATTACGAGCAGTACTTC
TRBJ1-4 - TRBV5-4 - CASSFAGATNEKLFF TGTGCCAGCAGCTTCGCAGGGGCAACTAATGAAAAACTGTTTTTT
TRBJ2-5 TRBD1 TRBV5-1 once CASSYQRQGPETQYF TGCGCCAGCAGCTACCAACGACAGGGACCAGAGACCCAGTACTTC
TRBJ2-3 - TRBV7-2 - CASSLGGPGGRGYF TGTGCCAGCAGCTTAGGGGGGCCGGGTGGCCGCGGGTATTTT
TRBJ2-7 - TRBV18 - CASSPGGEQYF TGTGCCAGCTCACCAGGGGGCGAGCAGTACTTC
TRBJ1-1 - TRBV30 - CAWSVLGGINTEAFF TGTGCCTGGAGTGTACTGGGAGGGATTAACACTGAAGCTTTCTTT
TRBJ2-4 - TRBV6-5 - CASSPGSSKNIQYF TGTGCCAGCAGCCCAGGGTCTTCCAAAAACATTCAGTACTTC
TRBJ2-7 - TRBV4-3 - CASSLQGWNEQYF TGCGCCAGCAGCCTACAGGGTTGGAACGAGCAGTACTTC
TRBJ1-2 TRBD1 TRBV11-2 - CASSLGTGGAYGYTF TGTGCCAGCAGCTTAGGAACAGGGGGCGCCTATGGCTACACCTTC
TRBJ2-2 - TRBV10-3 - CAISPARDAGGELFF TGTGCCATCAGCCCGGCCCGGGACGCTGGCGGGGAGCTGTTTTTT
TRBJ2-1 TRBD2 TRBV5-4 - CASSFYASGGPNEQFF TGTGCCAGCAGCTTCTACGCTAGCGGGGGGCCCAATGAGCAGTTCTTC
TRBJ2-7 TRBD1 TRBV7-2 - CASSLGTGPYEQYF TGTGCCAGCAGCTTGGGGACAGGGCCCTACGAGCAGTACTTC
TRBJ2-2 - TRBV7-3 - CASSLSAGANTGELFF TGTGCCAGCAGCTTATCGGCAGGGGCGAACACCGGGGAGCTGTTTTTT
TRBJ1-1 TRBD1 TRBV6-2/TRBV6-3 - CASSFHDREISAFF TGTGCCAGCAGTTTCCACGACAGGGAAATATCGGCTTTCTTT
TRBJ2-1 - TRBV30 - CAWGGKGSGHNEQFF TGTGCCTGGGGGGGAAAGGGGTCGGGTCACAATGAGCAGTTCTTC